These 12 T cell receptor beta chains share one sample of origin, sequenced in a study of T cell responses to AZD1222 COVID-19 vaccine. Sequencing was performed with immunoSEQ multiplex PCR; in TCRdb, only in-frame clones are kept and a portion is missing. The sample table includes over 120,000 clones. The specimen was peripheral blood. The receptors come from an adult in good health.

The chain has TRBV7-2 and TRBJ1-2; D is ambiguous. This CDR3 is 15 amino acids long. Germline CDR1 is SGHTA and CDR2 is FQGNSA. V lost 1 base, J lost 5 bases, and 14 bases lay in between. For the CDR3, the DNA is TGTGCCAGCAGCTTAGGGAGGCGGCAGGCATATGGCTACACCTTC. It is translated as CASSLGRRQAYGYTF.

Concerning this clone: The same CDR3 can be traced to other DNA sequences in this sample. The V call is TRBV6-5, the J call TRBJ1-2; D is unclear. This CDR3 has 13 amino acids. The germline V gene encodes CDR1 MNHEY and CDR2 SVGAGI. Trimming shortened V by 0 bases and J by 4 bases, and 6 bases separated the two germline ends. DNA of the CDR3: TGTGCCAGCAGTTACTCGGGCGTCTATGGCTACACCTTC. It is translated as CASSYSGVYGYTF.

The chain carries TRBV7-2 and TRBJ1-6; 10 bases agree with TRBD1. The CDR3 extends over 14 amino acids. Germline V gives CDR1 SGHTA, CDR2 FQGNSA. J was trimmed by 8 bases and V by 5 bases; bases with no gene match: 3. The CDR3 protein is CASSPGTGDSPLHF. The CDR3 bases are TGTGCCAGCAGCCCTGGGACAGGGGATTCACCCCTCCACTTT.

The V call is TRBV19, the J call TRBJ1-5; D is ambiguous. Trimming left V 1 base short and J 0 bases short, with 7 bases between. CDR1 is LNHDA, CDR2 SQIVND, per germline (reference sequence). The CDR3 runs to 15 residues. CDR3 in DNA: TGTGCCAGTAGTATAGTGAAGGGTAGCAATCAGCCCCAGCATTTT. It specifies CASSIVKGSNQPQHF.

J is TRBJ2-1 and V is TRBV11-2; 9 positions agree with TRBD2. Germline V gene lookup returns CDR1 SGHAT and CDR2 FQNNGV. Trimming at V came to 1 base and at J to 4 bases, leaving 8 bases not matched to a gene. CDR3 length: 17 amino acids. The DNA of the CDR3 is TGTGCCAGCAGCTTAGCCGCGACTAGCGGAGTGTACAATGAGCAGTTCTTC. Translating gives CASSLAATSGVYNEQFF.

The gene calls are TRBV12-3 or TRBV12-4 and TRBJ1-1; 8 positions agree with TRBD1. The CDR3 has 12 residues. V shed 5 bases and J 11 bases; nucleotides not matched to a gene: 7. The CDR3 reads CASSPGQGGAFF. Here the CDR3 DNA reads TGTGCCAGCAGTCCAGGACAGGGAGGTGCTTTCTTT.

V usage is TRBV4-2 and J usage is TRBJ1-6; 9 bases match TRBD1. CDR1 is LGHNA, CDR2 YNFKEQ, per germline. With V trimmed by 0 bases and J by 6 bases, 3 bases remained unmatched. The CDR3 has 16 amino acids. The CDR3 loop is CASSQDEGQGNSPLHF. In nucleotides, the CDR3 is TGTGCCAGCAGCCAAGATGAGGGACAGGGTAATTCACCCCTCCACTTT.

This rearrangement joins TRBV29-1 to TRBJ1-2; D remains unclear. The CDR3 loop spans 13 amino acids. Looked up from germline, CDR1 is SQVTM and CDR2 is ANQGSEA. Trimming left V 1 base short and J 3 bases short, with 9 bases between. CDR3 in DNA: TGCAGCGTTGAAGCGACCGGGCACTATGGCTACACCTTC. This gives the protein CSVEATGHYGYTF.

The chain carries TRBV5-6 and TRBJ2-5, with no clear D. In germline, CDR1 is SGHDT, CDR2 YYEEEE. The CDR3 runs 11 residues. Trimming took off 4 bases at V and 8 bases at J, with 9 bases between the two ends. CDR3 sequence (DNA): TGTGCCAGCAGCGCTGGGATAACCCAGTACTTC. It is translated as CASSAGITQYF.

V is TRBV30 and J is TRBJ1-2; TRBD1 matches at 7 bases. Germline V gene sequence: CDR1 GTSNPN, CDR2 SVGIG (reference sequence). The V gene end was trimmed by 4 bases and the J gene end by 2 bases; junction bases not matched to a gene: 1. The CDR3 totals 12 residues. The CDR3 DNA reads TGTGCCTGGACAGGGGGGAACTATGGCTACACCTTC. Its translation: CAWTGGNYGYTF.

The chain recombines TRBV28 with TRBJ2-7; the D call may be TRBD1 or TRBD2 (7 bases each). Deletions cut 6 bases from V and 4 bases from J, with 19 bases between. CDR1 is MDHEN and CDR2 is SYDVKM in the germline V gene. This CDR3 is 15 amino acids long. The DNA for the CDR3 is TGTGCCAGCAGCTTCGATCAGGGGGGGGAGTACGAGCAGTACTTC. It translates to CASSFDQGGEYEQYF.

V is TRBV3-1 (or the pseudogene TRBV3-2) and J is TRBJ1-1; D gene ambiguous. Germline lookup yields CDR1 LGHDT and CDR2 YNNKEL (reference sequence). The CDR3 runs 14 residues. Trimming removed 1 base at V and 4 bases at J, with 10 bases between. CDR3 amino acids: CASSQVPVSTEAFF. DNA for the CDR3: TGTGCCAGCAGCCAAGTTCCGGTGAGCACTGAAGCTTTCTTT.